The 17 T cell receptor beta chains reported below all come from one sample, sequenced in a study of neurological immune-mediated disorders. MiXCR, applied by TCRdb to the 5' RACE reads, yields one record per CDR3 protein. This sample carries more than 45,000 distinct CDR3 sequences, about an eighth of them seen once, and the ten largest clones take over 1.5%. The sample was PBMCs. These receptor sequences come from a man in his sixties in good health.

This clonotype was seen ten or more times. This chain links TRBV7-2 with TRBJ2-7; either TRBD1 or TRBD2 may supply D (5 bases each). This CDR3 is 16 amino acids long. V lost 1 base and J lost 0, with 13 bases in between. The germline V gene encodes CDR1 SGHTA and CDR2 FQGNSA. The CDR3 bases are TGTGCCAGCAGCTTAGGAGGGGTCAGCTCCTCCTACGAGCAGTACTTC. Translating it yields CASSLGGVSSSYEQYF. Full variable domain (remainder filled in from reference TRBV7-2 and TRBJ2-7): GAGVSQSPSNKVTEKGKDVELRCDPISGHTALYWYRQSLGQGLEFLIYFQGNSAPDKSGLPSDRFSAERTGGSVSTLTIQRTQQEDSAVYLCASSLGGVSSSYEQYFGPGTRLTVT.

In its sample, this clonotype was seen many times. The gene calls are TRBV6-6 and TRBJ1-5; D is perhaps TRBD1 (5 bases). The CDR3 has 17 residues. Germline V gene data show CDR1 as MNHNY and CDR2 as SVGAGI (reference sequence). The V gene lost 6 bases and the J gene lost 0 bases, with 18 bases spanning the gap. As DNA, the CDR3 is TGTGCCAGCAGGACCCTTGGGACTTTGAATAGCAATCAGCCCCAGCATTTT. This sequence encodes CASRTLGTLNSNQPQHF.

This chain uses TRBV29-1 with TRBJ1-1; TRBD1 agrees at 10 bases. Losses at the gene ends were 7 bases for V and 6 bases for J; bases not matched to a gene: 5. From germline, CDR1 is SQVTM and CDR2 ANQGSEA. The CDR3 contains 12 residues. CDR3: CSGRGQGAEAFF. Here the CDR3 DNA reads TGCAGCGGAAGAGGACAGGGGGCTGAAGCTTTCTTT.

This clonotype was recorded many times. The chain employs TRBV28 and TRBJ2-7; the D gene is possibly TRBD1 (6 bases). The CDR3 is 16 residues long. Germline V gives CDR1 MDHEN, CDR2 SYDVKM. Deletions cut 3 bases from V and 0 bases from J, with 15 bases between. CDR3 amino acids: CASSFEGKQGSYEQYF. The CDR3 DNA is TGTGCCAGCAGTTTTGAGGGGAAACAGGGCTCCTACGAGCAGTACTTC.

This clonotype was seen ten or more times. This chain connects TRBV7-9 to TRBJ1-2, with D unresolved. Germline V gene sequence: CDR1 SEHNR, CDR2 FQNEAQ (reference sequence). Deletions cut 5 bases from V and 4 bases from J, with 14 bases between. This CDR3 comprises 14 residues. The chain's CDR3 is CASSPTTTVYGYTF. CDR3 DNA: TGTGCCAGCAGCCCTACGACGACGGTCTATGGCTACACCTTC. The entire variable domain, with the rest obtained from reference TRBV7-9 and TRBJ1-2, is as follows: DTGVSQNPRHKITKRGQNVTFRCDPISEHNRLYWYRQTLGQGPEFLTYFQNEAQLEKSRLLSDRFSAERPKGSFSTLEIQRTEQGDSAMYLCASSPTTTVYGYTFGSGTRLTVV.

This clonotype showed up many times. J is TRBJ1-1 and V is TRBV5-6; D is perhaps TRBD1 (5 bases). CDR3 length: 15 residues. Deletions cut 4 bases from V and 5 bases from J, with 18 bases between. Germline assignment: CDR1 SGHDT and CDR2 YYEEEE. The CDR3 loop is CASSRLRGAWTEAFF. For the CDR3, the DNA is TGTGCCAGCAGCCGACTCCGGGGCGCATGGACTGAAGCTTTCTTT.

This clonotype was detected ten times or more. This chain links TRBV7-8 with TRBJ1-3; tentative D call: TRBD1 (6 bases). Germline V gene data show CDR1 as SGHVS and CDR2 as FQNEAQ. V gave up 5 bases and J gave up 0 bases, with 8 bases separating them. CDR3 length: 14 amino acids. Here the CDR3 DNA reads TGTGCCAGCAGCACCAGGGGCTCTGGAAACACCATATATTTT. Encoded protein: CASSTRGSGNTIYF. Combining the CDR3 with reference TRBV7-8 and TRBJ1-3 gives the whole variable domain GAGVSQSPRYKVAKRGQDVALRCDPISGHVSLFWYQQALGQGPEFLTYFQNEAQLDKSGLPSDRFFAERPEGSVSTLKIQRTQQEDSAVYLCASSTRGSGNTIYFGEGSWLTVV.

Many counts were recorded for this clonotype. The J gene is TRBJ2-7, the V gene TRBV28; TRBD2 might be the D (6 bases). CDR1 is MDHEN, CDR2 SYDVKM, per germline. V dropped 3 bases and J dropped 4 bases, with 10 bases sitting between them. This CDR3 comprises 13 residues. The chain's CDR3 is CASSFGSGYEQYF. CDR3 DNA sequence: TGTGCCAGCAGTTTTGGGAGCGGGTACGAGCAGTACTTC.

This clonotype was detected ten times or more. This rearrangement joins TRBV15 to TRBJ1-1; D is undetermined. Germline V CDR1 and CDR2: LNHNV, YYDKDF (reference sequence). V lost 5 bases and J 3 bases, leaving 13 bases between the germline ends. The CDR3 loop spans 14 amino acids. CDR3 nucleotide sequence: TGTGCCACCAGCTCCTTCGGGCAGCACACTGAAGCTTTCTTT. It encodes CATSSFGQHTEAFF.

This clonotype occurred many times. V gene TRBV12-3 or TRBV12-4 combines with J gene TRBJ1-5, with 7 bases that match TRBD1. After removal of 7 bases from V and 6 bases from J, the junction contained 6 bases not matched to a gene. The CDR3 runs 13 residues. DNA for the CDR3: TGTGCCAGCATTGGGACAGCCGGTCAGCCCCAGCATTTT. Amino acid sequence: CASIGTAGQPQHF.

This clonotype was seen at least ten times. V and J are TRBV20-1 and TRBJ2-5; 10 bases are a match to TRBD2. Germline CDR1 and CDR2: DFQATT and SNEGSKA (reference sequence). The CDR3 loop spans 17 amino acids. With V trimmed by 2 bases and J by 2 bases, 11 bases remained unmatched. The CDR3 region is CSARHPHKRGGQETQYF. CDR3 coding DNA: TGCAGTGCTAGACACCCTCATAAGCGGGGGGGGCAAGAGACCCAGTACTTC.

This clonotype was seen many times. The gene calls are TRBV27 and TRBJ1-6; D gene ambiguous. Germline CDR1 is MNHEY and CDR2 is SMNVEV (reference sequence). The CDR3 is made up of 15 amino acids. The V end was cut by 3 bases, the J end by 0 bases, with 6 bases between. The CDR3 is CASSFQSSYNSPLHF. The CDR3 DNA reads as TGTGCCAGCAGTTTCCAAAGCTCCTATAATTCACCCCTCCACTTT.

The CDR3 here is CASSELGRELFF. The CDR3 DNA sequence: TGTGCCAGCAGTGAACTGGGCCGGGAGCTGTTTTTT. This chain joins TRBV2 and TRBJ2-2, with D uncertain. V was trimmed by 2 bases and J by 9 bases, leaving 7 bases between them. Germline CDR1 and CDR2: SNHLY and FYNNEI. The CDR3 runs to 12 residues.

The chain recombines TRBV19 with TRBJ2-1; TRBD1 might be the D (6 bases). Germline CDR1 LNHDA, CDR2 SQIVND (reference sequence). The V gene lost 11 bases and the J gene lost 3 bases, with 17 bases spanning the gap. The CDR3 is 14 residues long. As DNA, the CDR3 is TGTGCCTCATCGGGGACATCGGTCTACAATGAGCAGTTCTTC. This sequence encodes CASSGTSVYNEQFF. The full variable domain, its missing parts supplied by reference TRBV19 and TRBJ2-1, is DGGITQSPKYLFRKEGQNVTLSCEQNLNHDAMYWYRQDPGQGLRLIYYSQIVNDFQKGDIAEGYSVSREKKESFPLTVTSAQKNPTAFYLCASSGTSVYNEQFFGPGTRLTVL.

This clonotype has at least ten counts. The V and J genes are TRBV7-2 and TRBJ2-7, with D uncertain. There are 13 residues in the CDR3. V lost 5 bases to trimming and J lost 4 bases, with 12 bases between them. CDR1 and CDR2 (germline): SGHTA, FQGNSA. CDR3 in DNA: TGTGCCAGCAGCAGGGATAGAAAATACGAGCAGTACTTC. Translation gives CASSRDRKYEQYF.

This clonotype came up many times. This chain links TRBV6-6 with TRBJ1-2, with TRBD1 identical over 9 bases. The CDR3 loop spans 14 amino acids. The J segment lost 5 bases and the V segment lost 2 bases, leaving 3 bases of the junction unmatched. Germline V lookup: CDR1 MNHNY, CDR2 SVGAGI (reference sequence). CDR3 loop: CASSYGTGRYGYTF. The CDR3 DNA reads TGTGCCAGCAGTTACGGGACAGGGCGATATGGCTACACCTTC.

This clonotype showed up many times. The CDR3 sequence: CSVEDYRDRGCTF. CDR3 in DNA: TGCAGCGTTGAAGACTATAGGGACAGGGGGTGCACCTTC. This sequence joins TRBV29-1 and TRBJ1-2; TRBD1 agrees at 11 bases. V shed 0 bases and J 13 bases; nucleotides not matched to a gene: 7. Germline CDR1 is SQVTM and CDR2 is ANQGSEA. There are 13 residues in the CDR3.